The clone carrying this T cell receptor (beta chain) was found many times. Its target is not known. The CDR3 spans 13 residues. The germline V and J ends were trimmed by 3 bases and 7 bases, with 10 bases remaining between them. Germline CDR1 SGHTA, CDR2 FQGNSA. The TCRbeta library incorporated unique molecular identifiers. Each CDR3 protein is one row after TCRdb ran MiXCR on the PCR reads. This table holds some 190,000 distinct CDR3 sequences, around 10% found once. These data originate in a study of T-cell reconstitution after alpha-beta-depleted transplantation in children. Findings of the study overall: Surviving recipient T cells and thymic progenitors produced the high day-60 TCRbeta diversity seen in some patients.

The material was PBMCs, obtained before TCRalphabeta/CD19-depleted stem cell transplant. The V and J genes are TRBV7-2 and TRBJ1-5, with D uncertain. This TCR was sampled from a boy younger than 10 with acute myeloid leukemia, due to receive a stem cell transplant. CDR3 DNA sequence: TGTGCCAGCAGCTTCGGGAACTCGCAGCCCCAGCATTTT. It specifies CASSFGNSQPQHF.